This TCR beta chain was observed in a study of Ad26.COV2.S vaccination and SARS-CoV-2 variants. Germline CDR1 reads SGHVS; CDR2 reads FQNEAQ. With 10 bases clipped from V and 4 bases from J, the junction kept 8 bases outside the gene matches. The CDR3 sequence is 13 residues long. Clones were read by immunoSEQ multiplex PCR, and TCRdb kept only the in-frame ones, dropping some. Among roughly 380,000 clones listed, roughly 84% were seen once. Treatment here: around 19 received Ad26.COV2.S at low or high dose, single or two shots; about five received placebo; per-sample allocation not given. Vaccine and placebo recipients were sampled on day 63 after the first injection.

This sequence originates from a person between 18 and 60 years old who received the Ad26.COV2.S COVID-19 vaccine or a placebo. The sequencing used peripheral blood, collected in a trial of Ad26.COV2.S vaccine versus placebo. The chain has TRBV7-8 and TRBJ2-3; 7 bases are a match to TRBD1. CDR3 sequence (DNA): TGTGCCACCTCTCAGGGGGTGTCAGATACGCAGTATTTT. This encodes CATSQGVSDTQYF. Full variable domain (rest looked up from reference TRBV7-8 and TRBJ2-3): GAGVSQSPRYKVAKRGQDVALRCDPISGHVSLFWYQQALGQGPEFLTYFQNEAQLDKSGLPSDRFFAERPEGSVSTLKIQRTQQEDSAVYLCATSQGVSDTQYFGPGTRLTVL.